The present entry profiles one T cell receptor (beta chain) with its context. Its antigen is not known. Measured with immunoSEQ multiplex PCR; TCRdb has only the in-frame clones, and not every one. The sample carries 80,000 to 100,000 clones, around 79% recorded once. The sample comes from a study of radiotherapy plus CTLA-4 blockade in lung cancer. About the study: Patients showed objective responses in 18% of cases and disease control in more than 25%. The study, taken as a whole, reports: In blood, TCR clones derived from the tumor expanded after radiotherapy plus ipilimumab.

The germline V gene encodes CDR1 MDHEN and CDR2 SYDVKM. This CDR3 has 14 residues. The receptor was isolated from a human donor with non-small cell lung cancer who had a partial response to radiotherapy plus ipilimumab. Some clones in this sample may be carry-over from other donors' samples. This chain connects TRBV28 to TRBJ2-5; 7 bases agree with TRBD1. The J call may not be correct, given that the DNA end is closer to TRBJ2-7. This specimen was peripheral blood, taken from a patient treated with radiotherapy plus ipilimumab. The CDR3 spells CASNRQGSAYEQYF. CDR3 sequence (DNA): TGTGCCAGCAATCGACAGGGTTCCGCCTACGAGCAGTACTTC.